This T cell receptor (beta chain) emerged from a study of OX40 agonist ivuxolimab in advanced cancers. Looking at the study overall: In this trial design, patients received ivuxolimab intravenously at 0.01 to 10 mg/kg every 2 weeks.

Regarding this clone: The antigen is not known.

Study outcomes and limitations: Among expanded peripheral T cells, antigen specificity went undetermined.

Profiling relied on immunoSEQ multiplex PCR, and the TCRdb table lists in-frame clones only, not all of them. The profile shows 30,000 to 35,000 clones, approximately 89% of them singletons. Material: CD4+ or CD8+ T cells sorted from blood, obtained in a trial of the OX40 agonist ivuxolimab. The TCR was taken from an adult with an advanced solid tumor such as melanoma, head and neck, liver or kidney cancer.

CDR3 coding DNA: TGTGCCAGCAGTGCATCCGGGACAGCTTATAGCAATCAGCCCCAGCATTTT. Encoded protein: CASSASGTAYSNQPQHF. J is TRBJ1-5 and V is TRBV27, with TRBD1 identical over 7 bases. The CDR3 has 17 amino acids. The J segment lost 0 bases and the V segment lost 5 bases, leaving 10 bases of the junction unmatched. Looked up from germline, CDR1 is MNHEY and CDR2 is SMNVEV (reference sequence).